This T cell receptor beta chain was identified during a study of regulatory T cells in long-lasting Graves disease. Study background: Prior antithyroid drug treatment in newly diagnosed Graves' patients lasted under 3 months.

This clonotype appeared a few times. V lost 6 bases and J 2 bases, leaving 12 bases between the germline ends. Germline-derived CDR1 and CDR2 are MNHNS and SASEGT. This CDR3 is 14 amino acids long. For TCR beta, libraries came from iRepertoire HTBI primers and Arm-PCR of CDR3 regions. Each CDR3 protein gets one entry after TCRdb re-called the multiplex PCR reads with MiXCR. The sample lists approximately 300,000 distinct CDR3 sequences, about 18% occurring once. The sample's time point: newly diagnosed GD, antithyroid drugs for less than 3 months. Extracted PBMC RNA gave rise to the TCR library. This specimen was peripheral blood mononuclear cells (PBMCs), taken at new diagnosis, from a patient treated with antithyroid drugs. The clonotype originates from a female donor with Graves disease. The chain is built from TRBV6-1 and TRBJ2-3, with D hard to call. CDR3 bases: TGTGCCAGCAGGCCCTTCCGGGCCACAGATACGCAGTATTTT. This translates into CASRPFRATDTQYF.